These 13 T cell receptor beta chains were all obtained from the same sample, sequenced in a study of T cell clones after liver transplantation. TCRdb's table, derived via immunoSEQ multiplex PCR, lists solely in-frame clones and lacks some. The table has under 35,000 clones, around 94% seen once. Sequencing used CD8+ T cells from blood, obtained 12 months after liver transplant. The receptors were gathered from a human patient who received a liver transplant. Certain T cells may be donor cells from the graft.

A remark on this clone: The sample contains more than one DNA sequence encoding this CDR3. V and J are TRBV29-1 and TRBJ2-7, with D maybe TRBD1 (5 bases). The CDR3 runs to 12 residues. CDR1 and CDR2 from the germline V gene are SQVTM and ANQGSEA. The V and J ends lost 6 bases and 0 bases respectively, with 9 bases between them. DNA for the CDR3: TGCAGCGTGGGGCGTAGCTCCTACGAGCAGTACTTC. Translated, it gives CSVGRSSYEQYF.

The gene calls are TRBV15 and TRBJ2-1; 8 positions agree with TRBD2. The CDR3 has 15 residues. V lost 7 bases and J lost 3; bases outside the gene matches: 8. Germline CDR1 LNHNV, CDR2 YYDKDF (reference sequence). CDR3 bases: TGTGCCACCACAGTAGCAGCGGGAGTCTACAATGAGCAGTTCTTC. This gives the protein CATTVAAGVYNEQFF.

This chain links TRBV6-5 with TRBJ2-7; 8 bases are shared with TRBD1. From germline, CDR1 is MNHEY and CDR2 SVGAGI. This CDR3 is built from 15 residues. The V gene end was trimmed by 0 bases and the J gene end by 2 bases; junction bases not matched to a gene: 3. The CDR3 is CASSYSGQAAYEQYF. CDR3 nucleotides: TGTGCCAGCAGTTACTCGGGACAGGCCGCCTACGAGCAGTACTTC.

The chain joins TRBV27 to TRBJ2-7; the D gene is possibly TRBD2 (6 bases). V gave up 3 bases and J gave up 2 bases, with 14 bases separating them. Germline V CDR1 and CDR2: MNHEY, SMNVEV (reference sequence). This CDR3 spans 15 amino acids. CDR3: CASSLMGLPPYEQYF. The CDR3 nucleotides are TGTGCCAGCAGTTTGATGGGACTCCCGCCCTACGAGCAGTACTTC.

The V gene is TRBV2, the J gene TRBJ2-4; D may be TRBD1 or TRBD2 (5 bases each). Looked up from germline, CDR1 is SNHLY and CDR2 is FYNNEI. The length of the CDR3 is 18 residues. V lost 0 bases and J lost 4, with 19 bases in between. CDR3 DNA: TGTGCCAGCAGTGAAGCGGGGCGGTGGGTGGGAGCTAAAAACATTCAGTACTTC. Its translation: CASSEAGRWVGAKNIQYF.

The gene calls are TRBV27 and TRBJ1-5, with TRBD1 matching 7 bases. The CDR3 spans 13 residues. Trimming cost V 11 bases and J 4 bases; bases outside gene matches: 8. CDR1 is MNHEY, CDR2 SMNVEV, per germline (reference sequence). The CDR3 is CASGAGGNQPQHF. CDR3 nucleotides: TGTGCCTCCGGGGCAGGGGGGAATCAGCCCCAGCATTTT.

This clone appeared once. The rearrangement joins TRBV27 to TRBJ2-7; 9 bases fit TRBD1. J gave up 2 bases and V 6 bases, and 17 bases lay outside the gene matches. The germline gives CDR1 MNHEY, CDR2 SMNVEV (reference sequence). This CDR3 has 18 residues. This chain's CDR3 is CASSPSISGTGIPYEQYF. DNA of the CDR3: TGTGCCAGCAGCCCCTCGATCTCCGGGACAGGGATCCCCTACGAGCAGTACTTC.

DNA of the CDR3: TGCGCCAGCTACAGTTCCTCCTACGAGCAGTACTTC. This encodes CASYSSSYEQYF. The V call is TRBV5-1, the J call TRBJ2-7, with no clear D. Trimming took off 7 bases at V and 0 bases at J, with 8 bases between the two ends. There are 12 residues in the CDR3. Germline V gene sequence: CDR1 SGHRS, CDR2 YFSETQ.

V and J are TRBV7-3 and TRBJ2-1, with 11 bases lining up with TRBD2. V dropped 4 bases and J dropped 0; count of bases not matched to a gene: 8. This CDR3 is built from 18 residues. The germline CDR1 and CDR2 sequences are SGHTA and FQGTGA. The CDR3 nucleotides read TGTGCCAGCAGCTCTATTAGCGGGAGGGTTTGCTCCTACAATGAGCAGTTCTTC. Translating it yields CASSSISGRVCSYNEQFF.

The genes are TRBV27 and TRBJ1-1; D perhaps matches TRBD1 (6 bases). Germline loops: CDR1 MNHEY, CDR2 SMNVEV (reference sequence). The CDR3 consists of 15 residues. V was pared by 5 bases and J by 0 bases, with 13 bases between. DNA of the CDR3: TGTGCCAGCAGTCAAACGGGACAATTGAACACTGAAGCTTTCTTT. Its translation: CASSQTGQLNTEAFF.

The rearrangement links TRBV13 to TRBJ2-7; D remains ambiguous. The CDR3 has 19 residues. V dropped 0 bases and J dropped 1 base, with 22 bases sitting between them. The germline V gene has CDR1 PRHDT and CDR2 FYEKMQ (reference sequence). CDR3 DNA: TGTGCCAGCAGCTTAGGCCCCTTTAGGCTTCGACCAGGATCCTACGAGCAGTACTTC. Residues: CASSLGPFRLRPGSYEQYF.

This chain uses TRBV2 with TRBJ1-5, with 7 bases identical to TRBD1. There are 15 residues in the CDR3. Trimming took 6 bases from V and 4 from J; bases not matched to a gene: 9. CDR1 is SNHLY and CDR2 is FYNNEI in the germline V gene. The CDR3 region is CASSRLTGTNQPQHF. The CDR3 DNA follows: TGTGCCAGCAGCAGACTGACAGGGACTAATCAGCCCCAGCATTTT.

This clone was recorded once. The CDR3 loop is CASSSGQGAGQPQHF. The CDR3 bases are TGTGCCAGCAGCTCCGGACAGGGGGCGGGTCAGCCCCAGCATTTT. The V call is TRBV7-2, the J call TRBJ1-5; 11 bases map to TRBD1. Germline V gene data show CDR1 as SGHTA and CDR2 as FQGNSA. V was pared by 4 bases and J by 6 bases, with 5 bases of the junction left unmatched. The CDR3 runs 15 residues.